The 3 T cell receptor beta chains below all came from one sample that was sequenced in a study of regulatory T cells in long-lasting Graves disease. The time point was: persistent/refractory GD, antithyroid drugs over 5 years with positive TRAb. RNA extracted from PBMCs served as the sequencing template. The authors built TCR beta libraries using iRepertoire HTBI primers and Arm-PCR of CDR3 regions. TCRdb processed the multiplex PCR reads anew with MiXCR; each CDR3 protein has one entry. This repertoire shows about 300,000 distinct CDR3 sequences, 22% found once; its top ten account for roughly three fifths. Sequences were derived from peripheral blood mononuclear cells (PBMCs), sampled when the disease was refractory, from a patient treated with antithyroid drugs. The receptors were sampled from a female donor with Graves disease.

Details on this clonotype: A read error may explain this, as a much larger clone is one base away. The rearrangement links TRBV28 to TRBJ2-2; D not certain. Trimming cost V 5 bases and J 4 bases, with 17 bases left between them. Germline V gene data show CDR1 as MDHEN and CDR2 as SYDVKM. CDR3 length equals 16 residues. The CDR3 reads CASSNPRPTSTGELFF. The CDR3 DNA reads as TGTGCCAGCAGTAATCCGAGGCCCACGAGCACCGGGGAGCTGTTTTTT.

Remarks on this clonotype: This could be a read error, since a much larger clone is one nucleotide away. This chain uses TRBV11-2 with TRBJ2-5, with a weak D call TRBD1 (6 bases). V was trimmed by 0 bases and J by 1 base, leaving 9 bases between them. CDR3 length: 15 amino acids. CDR1 is SGHAT and CDR2 is FQNNGV in the germline V gene. CDR3 sequence reads: CASSLDGTLQETQYF. The CDR3 DNA reads as TGTGCCAGCAGCTTAGATGGGACACTCCAAGAGACCCAGTACTTC.

As for this clonotype: A much larger clone differs from this one at a single base, so this may be a read error. The CDR3 nucleotides are TGTGCCAGCAGACCTAGCTCGGGACTAGCGGGAGTTTATGGTACCGGGGAGCTGCTTTTT. Its translation: CASRPSSGLAGVYGTGELLF. The V gene is TRBV2, the J gene TRBJ2-2; 14 bases match TRBD2. CDR1 SNHLY and CDR2 FYNNEI come from the germline V gene. The CDR3 spans 20 residues.